The next 21 T cell receptor beta chains were all read from a single sample in a study of vaccination and CD4 T cells after COVID-19. The Oncomine TCR Beta short-read assay generated sequence data from the DNA of cultured CD4+ T cells. TCRdb passed the PCR reads through MiXCR, listing each CDR3 protein once. The sample has around 14,000 distinct CDR3 sequences, around 56% seen once. Treatment given: roughly 10-day PBMC culture with coronavirus spike peptide pools or control peptides (ViraFEST assay). The antigens for these receptors are not known. Input material: CD4+ T cells from blood, cultured in vitro. These receptors all stem from a human donor who had recovered from COVID-19.

This chain joins TRBV5-8 and TRBJ1-1; TRBD1 agrees at 7 bases. The junction had 5 bases not matched to a gene; V was cut back by 4 bases and J by 5 bases. The length of the CDR3 is 13 residues. Germline V gene lookup returns CDR1 SGHTS and CDR2 YDEGEE. The CDR3 nucleotides are TGTGCCAGCAGCAACCGACAGGGAACTGAAGCTTTCTTT. Protein sequence: CASSNRQGTEAFF.

This clonotype has only a few counts. The chain carries TRBV6-1 and TRBJ1-3; unclear D gene. Trimming left V 7 bases short and J 4 bases short, with 5 bases between. The germline V gene encodes CDR1 MNHNS and CDR2 SASEGT. This CDR3 spans 11 amino acids. The CDR3 sequence: CASKEGNTIYF. The CDR3 bases are TGTGCCAGCAAGGAAGGAAACACCATATATTTT.

The CDR3 coding sequence is TGTGCCAGCCGATACAGCGCCGGATTTGCCATGAACACTGAAGCTTTCTTT. It specifies CASRYSAGFAMNTEAFF. V and J are TRBV6-1 and TRBJ1-1; D not resolved. Trimming left V 8 bases short and J 0 bases short, with 22 bases between. Germline-derived CDR1 and CDR2 are MNHNS and SASEGT. This CDR3 is 17 amino acids long.

This clonotype rates as medium-sized. This chain connects TRBV20-1 to TRBJ2-2; tentatively, D is TRBD1 (6 bases). V was trimmed by 7 bases and J by 2 bases, leaving 11 bases between them. The CDR3 runs 13 residues. The germline gives CDR1 DFQATT, CDR2 SNEGSKA (reference sequence). The DNA of the CDR3 is TGCAGTGGTCTACAGGGTAACACCGGGGAGCTGTTTTTT. As protein: CSGLQGNTGELFF.

The chain joins TRBV27 to TRBJ1-5; TRBD1 is a possible D gene (5 bases). The CDR3 has 14 amino acids. With 3 bases removed from V and 1 base from J, the gap between germline ends came to 7 bases. Germline CDR1 MNHEY, CDR2 SMNVEV (reference sequence). The CDR3 sequence is CASSLGDSNQPQHF. The CDR3 DNA sequence: TGTGCCAGCAGTTTGGGGGACAGCAATCAGCCCCAGCATTTT.

The CDR3 DNA follows: TGTGCCAGTAGTATTGGACGGGAGGGTCGGCCCTCCTACGAGCAGTACTTC. This sequence encodes CASSIGREGRPSYEQYF. V is TRBV19 and J is TRBJ2-7; 8 bases are shared with TRBD2. CDR1 and CDR2 (germline): LNHDA, SQIVND (reference sequence). V trimming: 3 bases; J trimming: 0 bases; junction bases outside the gene matches: 10. The CDR3 consists of 17 residues.

The chain is built from TRBV5-6 and TRBJ1-2; no clear D. In germline, CDR1 is SGHDT, CDR2 YYEEEE. The ends were cut back, 0 bases at V and 8 bases at J, with 5 bases in the middle. The CDR3 is made up of 11 amino acids. The CDR3: CASSLGAGYTF. CDR3 nucleotide sequence: TGTGCCAGCAGCTTGGGGGCCGGCTACACCTTC.

This clonotype was observed a few times. The chain carries TRBV28 and TRBJ1-5, with 8 bases lining up with TRBD1. Germline V lookup: CDR1 MDHEN, CDR2 SYDVKM. V trimming: 5 bases; J trimming: 2 bases; junction bases outside the gene matches: 2. This CDR3 contains 14 residues. The CDR3 is CASSQTGGNQPQHF. CDR3 in DNA: TGTGCCAGCAGTCAGACAGGGGGCAATCAGCCCCAGCATTTT.

A single count supports this clonotype. The chain recombines TRBV25-1 with TRBJ1-5; D ambiguous. The V gene lost 5 bases and the J gene lost 4 bases, with 9 bases spanning the gap. CDR1 and CDR2 from the germline V gene are MGHDK and SYGVNS. The CDR3 sequence is 13 residues long. For the CDR3, the DNA is TGTGCCAGCAGTATTCCGGGGAATCAGCCCCAGCATTTT. It encodes CASSIPGNQPQHF.

This clonotype was detected a few times. The chain combines TRBV10-3 with TRBJ2-5; 9 bases are a match to TRBD2. Per the germline V gene, CDR1 is ENHRY and CDR2 is SYGVKD. V lost 3 bases to trimming and J lost 4 bases; unmatched junction nucleotides: 6. This CDR3 region has 15 residues. CDR3 sequence reads: CAISEQRGDGETQYF. The CDR3 coding sequence is TGTGCCATCAGTGAACAGCGGGGGGACGGAGAGACCCAGTACTTC.

This clonotype was recorded a few times. The V call is TRBV20-1, the J call TRBJ2-7; 9 bases align to TRBD1. The CDR3 spans 13 residues. Germline V gene data show CDR1 as DFQATT and CDR2 as SNEGSKA (reference sequence). V dropped 1 base and J dropped 4; count of bases not matched to a gene: 2. The CDR3 DNA is TGCAGTGCTAGAGGGGACAGGGAGTACGAGCAGTACTTC. It yields the protein CSARGDREYEQYF.

The CDR3 region has the DNA TGCGCCAGCAGTGTAGGCCCCAGGGGGCTCGGTTCACCCCTCCACTTT. Protein product: CASSVGPRGLGSPLHF. This chain joins TRBV10-1 and TRBJ1-6; 8 bases align to TRBD1. The CDR3 is 16 residues long. Trimming took 4 bases from V and 9 from J; bases not matched to a gene: 11. CDR1 is WNHNN and CDR2 is SYGVQD in the germline V gene (reference sequence).

The chain employs TRBV28 and TRBJ1-3; D gene unclear. There are 18 residues in the CDR3. Germline V CDR1 and CDR2: MDHEN, SYDVKM. Deletions cut 3 bases from V and 0 bases from J, with 18 bases between. CDR3 residues: CASSLRGMTGPSGNTIYF. The CDR3, as DNA: TGTGCCAGCAGTTTGCGAGGGATGACGGGCCCCTCTGGAAACACCATATATTTT.

The chain employs TRBV6-1 and TRBJ1-2, with 8 positions matching TRBD1. This CDR3 comprises 16 residues. Unmatched junction bases numbered 10, after V lost 5 bases and J lost 2 bases. Germline-derived CDR1 and CDR2 are MNHNS and SASEGT. CDR3 nucleotide sequence: TGTGCCAGCAGTCGGGACAGGCCGCGAGGCAACTATGGCTACACCTTC. It encodes CASSRDRPRGNYGYTF.

This rearrangement joins TRBV6-2 or TRBV6-3 to TRBJ1-5; TRBD1 matches 12 bases. CDR3 length: 16 residues. V lost 6 bases to trimming and J lost 12 bases; unmatched junction nucleotides: 15. Germline V gene sequence: CDR1 MNHEY, CDR2 SVGEGT. CDR3 sequence reads: CASSTPPGQGAIDQHF. DNA for the CDR3: TGTGCCAGCAGCACCCCCCCGGGACAGGGGGCCATAGACCAGCATTTT.

CDR3 region: CASSILAAGNNSPLHF. The CDR3 DNA sequence: TGTGCCAGCAGCATTTTGGCGGCAGGGAATAATTCACCCCTCCACTTT. The chain recombines TRBV7-6 with TRBJ1-6; D is possibly TRBD1 (5 bases). The CDR3 length is 16 residues. V was cut by 5 bases and J by 5 bases, with 16 bases left in between. Germline CDR1 and CDR2: SGHVS and FNYEAQ.

This clonotype was counted only a few times. The chain combines TRBV29-1 with TRBJ1-2; D is undetermined. Germline V lookup: CDR1 SQVTM, CDR2 ANQGSEA. V was clipped by 6 bases and J by 0 bases, with 8 bases between them. This CDR3 is 12 amino acids long. The CDR3 sequence is CSVTESNYGYTF. CDR3 nucleotide sequence: TGCAGCGTGACCGAGTCTAACTATGGCTACACCTTC. The full variable domain, its missing parts supplied by reference TRBV29-1 and TRBJ1-2, is SAVISQKPSRDICQRGTSLTIQCQVDSQVTMMFWYRQQPGQSLTLIATANQGSEATYESGFVIDKFPISRPNLTFSTLTVSNMSPEDSSIYLCSVTESNYGYTFGSGTRLTVV.

This clonotype has only a few counts. The CDR3 here is CASSIVNGEQYF. The CDR3, as DNA: TGTGCCAGTAGTATAGTTAACGGCGAGCAGTACTTC. The rearrangement links TRBV19 to TRBJ2-7; D is unclear. V was cut by 1 base and J by 6 bases, with 7 bases left in between. CDR1 is LNHDA and CDR2 is SQIVND in the germline V gene (reference sequence). The CDR3 runs 12 residues.

V is TRBV28 and J is TRBJ2-1; perhaps TRBD2 as D (5 bases). CDR1 and CDR2 (germline): MDHEN, SYDVKM. The CDR3 runs to 15 residues. The germline V and J ends were trimmed by 5 bases and 4 bases, with 15 bases remaining between them. This CDR3 is CASSSDGNRYNEQFF. Written as DNA, the CDR3 is TGTGCCAGCAGTAGTGACGGGAATAGATACAATGAGCAGTTCTTC.

This clonotype was counted a few times. The gene calls are TRBV7-9 and TRBJ2-3, with D possibly being TRBD1 (6 bases). CDR1 and CDR2 from the germline V gene are SEHNR and FQNEAQ (reference sequence). V was clipped by 5 bases and J by 2 bases, with 17 bases between them. CDR3 length: 16 amino acids. The CDR3 here is CASSNGMTGLTDTQYF. CDR3 nucleotides: TGTGCCAGCAGCAACGGCATGACAGGCCTCACAGATACGCAGTATTTT. The variable domain in full, with the rest retrieved from reference TRBV7-9 and TRBJ2-3, is DTGVSQNPRHKITKRGQNVTFRCDPISEHNRLYWYRQTLGQGPEFLTYFQNEAQLEKSRLLSDRFSAERPKGSFSTLEIQRTEQGDSAMYLCASSNGMTGLTDTQYFGPGTRLTVL.

The chain joins TRBV2 to TRBJ1-5; D not resolved. Trimming cost V 5 bases and J 6 bases, with 8 bases left between them. CDR3 length: 12 amino acids. Germline V gives CDR1 SNHLY, CDR2 FYNNEI. Here the CDR3 DNA reads TGTGCCAGCAGTCTTGACCCTCAGCCCCAGCATTTT. Protein sequence: CASSLDPQPQHF.